These 22 T cell receptor beta chains were sequenced from one sample in a study of OX40 agonist ivuxolimab in advanced cancers. Generated by immunoSEQ multiplex PCR, the TCRdb table keeps only in-frame clones and is missing some. The table lists roughly 32,000 clones, about four fifths of them singletons. The sample here was CD4+ or CD8+ T cells sorted from blood, taken in a trial of the OX40 agonist ivuxolimab. These receptors came from an adult with an advanced solid tumor such as melanoma, head and neck, liver or kidney cancer.

The chain joins TRBV7-9 to TRBJ2-2; 11 nucleotides line up with TRBD1. The CDR3 consists of 16 residues. Germline values: CDR1 SEHNR, CDR2 FQNEAQ (reference sequence). V shed 5 bases, J shed 5 bases, and the junction held 7 bases outside the gene matches. The DNA of the CDR3 is TGTGCCAGCAGCCCACCGGGACAGGGGGAAACCGGGGAGCTGTTTTTT. Translation gives CASSPPGQGETGELFF.

The V gene is TRBV10-3, the J gene TRBJ2-1; a weak D match, TRBD1 (5 bases). The CDR3 has 12 residues. Germline lookup yields CDR1 ENHRY and CDR2 SYGVKD. Trimming shortened V by 6 bases and J by 5 bases, and 8 bases separated the two germline ends. The CDR3 reads CAIRDTNNEQFF. CDR3 DNA sequence: TGTGCCATCAGGGACACTAACAATGAGCAGTTCTTC.

The chain uses TRBV25-1 and TRBJ1-6; the D is unclear. Germline lookup yields CDR1 MGHDK and CDR2 SYGVNS. This CDR3 has 15 amino acids. The V end lost 2 bases, the J end lost 4 bases, and 9 bases lay between the germline ends. The CDR3 DNA reads TGTGCCAGCAGTGAACGAACAGTTTATAATTCACCCCTCCACTTT. It is translated as CASSERTVYNSPLHF.

The chain uses TRBV5-4 and TRBJ2-1, with 11 nucleotides matching TRBD2. Unmatched junction bases numbered 6, after V lost 4 bases and J lost 0 bases. From germline, CDR1 is SGHNT and CDR2 YYREEE (reference sequence). This CDR3 spans 17 amino acids. CDR3 amino acids: CASSRQTSGSSYNEQFF. In nucleotides, the CDR3 is TGTGCCAGCAGCCGACAAACTAGCGGGAGCTCCTACAATGAGCAGTTCTTC.

This clone is categorized as medium-sized (0.01 to 0.1%). The rearrangement uses TRBV7-8 and TRBJ1-5, with D possibly TRBD1 on 5 matching bases. The CDR3 is made up of 14 amino acids. Trimming took off 5 bases at V and 10 bases at J, with 18 bases between the two ends. CDR1 and CDR2 from the germline V gene are SGHVS and FQNEAQ. Here the CDR3 DNA reads TGTGCCAGCAGCGGGACTGTCACGGGGCAACCCCAGCATTTT. Its translation: CASSGTVTGQPQHF.

V is TRBV11-2 and J is TRBJ2-3; D is unresolved. The CDR3 has 11 residues. Germline-derived CDR1 and CDR2 are SGHAT and FQNNGV. With 5 bases removed from V and 7 bases from J, the gap between germline ends came to 7 bases. CDR3 in DNA: TGTGCCAGCAGCCCTTTAAATACGCAGTATTTT. This encodes CASSPLNTQYF.

The rearrangement uses TRBV7-9 and TRBJ2-7; 11 bases match TRBD1. V trimming: 2 bases; J trimming: 5 bases; junction bases outside the gene matches: 5. From germline, CDR1 is SEHNR and CDR2 FQNEAQ (reference sequence). The CDR3 length is 15 residues. The CDR3 DNA is TGTGCCAGCAGCTTACTGGGACAGGGGGTCCACGAGCAGTACTTC. Encoded protein: CASSLLGQGVHEQYF.

V gene TRBV2 combines with J gene TRBJ1-1, with TRBD1 matching 10 bases. V lost 7 bases to trimming and J lost 5 bases; unmatched junction nucleotides: 7. The CDR3 runs to 14 residues. Per germline, CDR1 SNHLY and CDR2 FYNNEI. This chain's CDR3 is CASTSGQGWTEAFF. The CDR3 DNA reads TGTGCCAGCACCTCGGGACAGGGGTGGACTGAAGCTTTCTTT. Drawing the rest from reference TRBV2 and TRBJ1-1, the complete variable domain is EPEVTQTPSHQVTQMGQEVILRCVPISNHLYFYWYRQILGQKVEFLVSFYNNEISEKSEIFDDQFSVERPDGSNFTLKIRSTKLEDSAMYFCASTSGQGWTEAFFGQGTRLTVV.

The chain is built from TRBV27 and TRBJ2-5; 7 bases align to TRBD1. V dropped 2 bases and J dropped 0; count of bases not matched to a gene: 6. Germline V CDR1 and CDR2: MNHEY, SMNVEV (reference sequence). The CDR3 loop spans 16 amino acids. CDR3 protein: CASSLTQGQYQETQYF. Written as DNA, the CDR3 is TGTGCCAGCAGTTTAACCCAGGGACAGTACCAAGAGACCCAGTACTTC.

This clone appeared a single time. The chain combines TRBV28 with TRBJ2-5; TRBD1 aligns across 12 bases. This CDR3 region has 17 residues. Germline V gene lookup returns CDR1 MDHEN and CDR2 SYDVKM. V shed 2 bases and J 4 bases; nucleotides not matched to a gene: 8. For the CDR3, the DNA is TGTGCCAGCAGTTTACATTCCGGGACAGGGGGCCGAGAGACCCAGTACTTC. Protein sequence: CASSLHSGTGGRETQYF.

This chain joins TRBV4-1 and TRBJ2-6; 9 bases match TRBD1. Trimming at V came to 1 base and at J to 2 bases, leaving 0 bases not matched to a gene. The CDR3 contains 16 residues. The V gene's germline CDR1 is MGHRA and CDR2 YSYEKL. In DNA, the CDR3 is TGCGCCAGCAGCCAAGGGGACAGGGCTGGGGCCAACGTCCTGACTTTC. Translating it yields CASSQGDRAGANVLTF.

The chain joins TRBV6-5 to TRBJ2-1; the match to TRBD2 covers 9 bases. The trim removed 7 bases at V and 7 bases at J, leaving 11 bases unmatched. This CDR3 is 15 amino acids long. CDR1 MNHEY and CDR2 SVGAGI come from the germline V gene. The CDR3 coding sequence is TGTGCCAGCACCCTTGGTAGCGGGAGTGGGAATGAGCAGTTCTTC. Translation gives CASTLGSGSGNEQFF.

The chain recombines TRBV4-2 with TRBJ2-1; a weak D match, TRBD2 (5 bases). The V gene lost 3 bases and the J gene lost 6 bases, with 6 bases spanning the gap. This CDR3 spans 12 amino acids. The germline V gene has CDR1 LGHNA and CDR2 YNFKEQ. The CDR3 sequence is CASSQGANEQFF. The CDR3 DNA reads TGTGCCAGCAGCCAGGGAGCCAATGAGCAGTTCTTC.

This chain links TRBV12-2 with TRBJ2-1; the D call of TRBD2 is as the table states it, not checked on the DNA. TRBV12-2 is classified as a pseudogene. CDR3 size: 17 residues. CDR3 coding DNA: TGTGCAAGTCGCTCAGCCTCCGGGACTAGCGGTAATAATGAGCAGTTCTTC. Its protein is CASRSASGTSGNNEQFF.

This clone was detected only once. This chain joins TRBV5-6 and TRBJ2-1; TRBD1 matches 9 bases. Trimming took 4 bases from V and 0 from J; bases not matched to a gene: 11. The CDR3 is 18 residues long. Germline V gene sequence: CDR1 SGHDT, CDR2 YYEEEE. CDR3 sequence: CASSPGTGQLSSYNEQFF. In DNA, the CDR3 is TGTGCCAGCAGCCCTGGGACAGGGCAGTTGAGCTCCTACAATGAGCAGTTCTTC.

This chain connects TRBV28 to TRBJ2-5; TRBD1 matches at 10 bases. J lost 4 bases, V lost 1 base, and 9 bases had no gene match. CDR3 length: 17 amino acids. CDR1 is MDHEN, CDR2 SYDVKM, per germline. This CDR3 reads CASSLFTGTGVGETQYF. The CDR3, as DNA: TGTGCCAGCAGTTTATTCACCGGGACAGGGGTCGGAGAGACCCAGTACTTC.

This rearrangement joins TRBV4-1 to TRBJ2-7; the D gene is possibly TRBD2 (6 bases). CDR1 and CDR2 (germline): MGHRA, YSYEKL. Trimming stripped 1 base from V and 3 bases from J, with 13 bases between. The CDR3 spans 15 residues. The CDR3 DNA sequence: TGCGCCAGCAGCCAAGTGACTAGTCCTCGCTACGAGCAGTACTTC. As protein: CASSQVTSPRYEQYF.

The chain carries TRBV5-6 and TRBJ2-7, with TRBD2 matching 8 bases. V was pared by 0 bases and J by 6 bases, with 11 bases of the junction left unmatched. Germline V CDR1 and CDR2: SGHDT, YYEEEE. The CDR3 spans 16 residues. The CDR3 DNA reads TGTGCCAGCAGCTTGGGGAGGCAGCTCAGCGGGGGCGAGCAGTACTTC. Amino acids: CASSLGRQLSGGEQYF.

This sequence joins TRBV5-6 and TRBJ1-2; D perhaps matches TRBD1 (5 bases). V was shortened by 3 bases and J by 4 bases, with 16 bases between the two germline ends. CDR1 is SGHDT, CDR2 YYEEEE, per germline. This CDR3 has 15 amino acids. The CDR3 coding sequence is TGTGCCAGCAGCTGGCTTCTGGAGGGGATCTATGGCTACACCTTC. Its protein product is CASSWLLEGIYGYTF.

This clone rates as medium-sized. The chain carries TRBV6-4 and TRBJ2-3; the match to TRBD2 covers 14 bases. V gave up 6 bases and J gave up 4 bases; unmatched junction bases: 6. Looked up from germline, CDR1 is MRHNA and CDR2 is SNTAGT. This CDR3 spans 16 amino acids. The CDR3 coding sequence is TGTGCCAGCAGCGAAGGACTAGCGGGAGGCTCAGATACGCAGTATTTT. This gives the protein CASSEGLAGGSDTQYF.

The V gene is TRBV27, the J gene TRBJ2-5; TRBD1 aligns across 9 bases. J gave up 5 bases and V 5 bases, and 6 bases lay outside the gene matches. This CDR3 region has 14 residues. From germline, CDR1 is MNHEY and CDR2 SMNVEV (reference sequence). The CDR3 here is CASSGGTGLETQYF. CDR3 DNA: TGTGCCAGCAGTGGCGGGACAGGGCTGGAGACCCAGTACTTC.

The chain carries TRBV7-3 and TRBJ1-1; D may be TRBD1 (5 bases). Germline V gene sequence: CDR1 SGHTA, CDR2 FQGTGA. V was cut by 5 bases and J by 5 bases, with 15 bases left in between. The CDR3 extends over 14 amino acids. The chain's CDR3 is CASSALTDGTEAFF. The CDR3 bases are TGTGCCAGCAGCGCCCTGACAGATGGGACTGAAGCTTTCTTT.